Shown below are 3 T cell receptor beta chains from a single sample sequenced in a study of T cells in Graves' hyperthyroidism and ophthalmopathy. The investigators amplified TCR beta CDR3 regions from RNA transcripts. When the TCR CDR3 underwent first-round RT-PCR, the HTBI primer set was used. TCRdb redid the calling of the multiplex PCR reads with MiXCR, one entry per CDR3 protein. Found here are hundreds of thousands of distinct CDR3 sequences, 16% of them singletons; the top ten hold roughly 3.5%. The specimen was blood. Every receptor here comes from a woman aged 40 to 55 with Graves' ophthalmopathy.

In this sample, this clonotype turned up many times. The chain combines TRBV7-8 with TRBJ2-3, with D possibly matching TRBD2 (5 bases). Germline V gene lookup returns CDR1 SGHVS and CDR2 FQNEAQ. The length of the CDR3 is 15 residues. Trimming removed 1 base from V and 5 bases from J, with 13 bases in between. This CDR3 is CASSLGLVGRDTQYF. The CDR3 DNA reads TGTGCCAGCAGCTTAGGGCTGGTGGGGAGAGATACGCAGTATTTT.

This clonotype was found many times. The CDR3 sequence is CASSYSSGTGDGEQYF. CDR3 DNA sequence: TGTGCCAGCAGTTACTCGTCCGGGACAGGGGATGGAGAGCAGTACTTC. The V call is TRBV6-5, the J call TRBJ2-7; 10 bases line up with TRBD1. Trimming removed 0 bases from V and 7 bases from J; junction bases left unmatched: 9. The CDR3 extends over 16 amino acids. Germline-derived CDR1 and CDR2 are MNHEY and SVGAGI.

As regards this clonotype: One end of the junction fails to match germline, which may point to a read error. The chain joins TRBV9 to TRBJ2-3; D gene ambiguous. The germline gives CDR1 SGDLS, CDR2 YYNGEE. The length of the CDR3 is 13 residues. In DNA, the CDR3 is TGTGCCGGCAGCGTCGCTTCCCGAGATACGCAGTATTTT. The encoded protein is CAGSVASRDTQYF.